Below are 14 T cell receptor beta chains sequenced from a single sample in a study of spatial heterogeneity in lung cancer. Whole-study findings and limits: For expanded intratumoral alpha and beta TCRs, counts tracked tumor mutation counts.

Time point noted: sample taken at primary tumor resection. What these receptors recognize is not known. Each CDR3 protein gets one entry after TCRdb re-called the 5' RACE reads with MiXCR. The table records roughly 16,000 distinct CDR3 sequences, roughly 6% of them present only once. The source material was lung tumor tissue, sampled at surgery. The receptor set was obtained from a male donor with early-stage non-small cell lung cancer.

Notes on this clonotype: With the library built for alpha chains, this beta chain is off target and its frequency is not meaningful. CDR3 coding DNA: TGTGCCACCAGTGCCGGGACTCTTCACTACGAGCAGTACTTC. Amino acids: CATSAGTLHYEQYF. V usage is TRBV24-1 and J usage is TRBJ2-7; D might be TRBD2 (6 bases). Trimming stripped 5 bases from V and 3 bases from J, with 13 bases between. Germline V gives CDR1 KGHDR, CDR2 SFDVKD. The CDR3 has 14 residues.

This clonotype was counted many times. This beta chain is a stray read from a library made for alpha chains; its abundance is not meaningful. This chain joins TRBV7-9 and TRBJ2-7; D may be TRBD2 (6 bases). Germline CDR1 reads SEHNR; CDR2 reads FQNEAQ (reference sequence). This CDR3 contains 18 residues. V lost 0 bases and J 3 bases, leaving 21 bases between the germline ends. This CDR3 is CASSLAFPATPEGYEQYF. DNA for the CDR3: TGTGCCAGCAGCTTAGCGTTCCCGGCCACACCGGAGGGCTACGAGCAGTACTTC.

This clonotype has ten or more counts. Found in a library prepared for alpha chains, this beta chain is an off-target read, and its abundance has little meaning. The chain links TRBV28 to TRBJ1-5, with 9 bases aligning to TRBD1. The germline V gene has CDR1 MDHEN and CDR2 SYDVKM. CDR3 length equals 15 residues. V shed 6 bases and J 2 bases; nucleotides not matched to a gene: 5. CDR3 in amino acids: CASRLRDRGNQPQHF. CDR3 nucleotide sequence: TGTGCCAGCAGGCTCCGGGACAGGGGCAATCAGCCCCAGCATTTT.

Ten or more counts support this clonotype. As an off-target read in a library built for alpha chains, this beta chain has a frequency of little significance. V is TRBV6-2 or TRBV6-3 and J is TRBJ1-2, with 8 bases fitting TRBD1. The CDR3 totals 16 residues. From germline, CDR1 is MNHEY and CDR2 SVGEGT. Losses at the gene ends were 2 bases for V and 5 bases for J; bases not matched to a gene: 10. The CDR3 loop is CASSYPGRGLGYGYTF. CDR3 coding DNA: TGTGCCAGCAGTTACCCCGGCAGGGGGCTAGGATATGGCTACACCTTC.

A few counts support this clonotype. The library was designed around alpha chains, so this beta chain is a stray read whose abundance carries little weight. This chain links TRBV28 with TRBJ2-1; unclear D gene. V lost 2 bases to trimming and J lost 7 bases, with 12 bases between them. Germline CDR1 is MDHEN and CDR2 is SYDVKM. The CDR3 is made up of 14 amino acids. The CDR3 is CASSLGSRTNEQFF. The CDR3 DNA sequence: TGTGCCAGCAGTTTAGGGTCGAGGACGAATGAGCAGTTCTTC.

The sample holds many counts of this clonotype. Within a library made for alpha chains, this beta chain is off target, and its count is uninformative. The chain is built from TRBV29-1 and TRBJ2-1; possibly TRBD1 or TRBD2 for D (5 bases each). V was clipped by 0 bases and J by 6 bases, with 9 bases between them. CDR1 and CDR2 from the germline V gene are SQVTM and ANQGSEA. The CDR3 runs to 13 residues. The CDR3 reads CSVEDLRGNEQFF. The CDR3 region has the DNA TGCAGCGTTGAAGATCTGAGGGGCAATGAGCAGTTCTTC.

This clonotype was counted ten times or more. For a library built for alpha chains, this beta chain is a stray read; little rests on its size. The genes are TRBV3-1 and TRBJ2-7; TRBD2 agrees at 9 bases. V was clipped by 5 bases and J by 10 bases; unmatched bases: 12. Germline assignment: CDR1 LGHDT and CDR2 YNNKEL (reference sequence). This CDR3 comprises 14 residues. The CDR3 spells CASSVEAGGHSQYF. Here the CDR3 DNA reads TGTGCCAGCAGCGTCGAAGCGGGGGGCCACTCCCAGTACTTC.

This clonotype was counted many times. This beta chain came through as a stray read in a library set up for alpha chains, and its size says little. This chain links TRBV20-1 with TRBJ2-7; D is possibly TRBD2 (5 bases). The CDR3 length is 12 residues. Trimming cost V 5 bases and J 6 bases, with 14 bases left between them. From germline, CDR1 is DFQATT and CDR2 SNEGSKA (reference sequence). CDR3 protein: CSALHGEGEQYF. The CDR3 DNA sequence: TGCAGTGCTCTTCACGGGGAAGGCGAGCAGTACTTC.

In its sample, this clonotype was seen many times. This beta chain is a stray sequence in a library constructed for alpha chains; its clone size is not meaningful. The chain combines TRBV20-1 with TRBJ2-1; 11 positions agree with TRBD2. Germline V CDR1 and CDR2: DFQATT, SNEGSKA (reference sequence). The CDR3 sequence is 15 residues long. V shed 3 bases, J shed 7 bases, and the junction held 8 bases outside the gene matches. The CDR3 DNA sequence: TGCAGTGCTAGGACCGCTAGCGGGGGGAGAAATGAGCAGTTCTTC. This codes for CSARTASGGRNEQFF.

In its sample, this clonotype was seen many times. This beta chain appears as a stray read in a library generated for alpha chains; its size is not informative. This chain links TRBV7-6 with TRBJ2-1; TRBD2 aligns across 9 bases. V shed 5 bases, J shed 8 bases, and the junction held 16 bases outside the gene matches. CDR1 is SGHVS, CDR2 FNYEAQ, per germline. CDR3 length: 17 amino acids. The CDR3 bases are TGTGCCAGCAGCACTAAAATGGCGGGGGGGGCGTTCGATGAGCAGTTCTTC. This encodes CASSTKMAGGAFDEQFF.

Many counts were recorded for this clonotype. Within a library made for alpha chains, this beta chain is off target, and its count is uninformative. The gene calls are TRBV7-2 and TRBJ2-7; D might be TRBD1 (6 bases). The CDR3 length is 16 residues. The V and J ends lost 1 base and 5 bases respectively, with 18 bases between them. CDR1 and CDR2 (germline): SGHTA, FQGNSA. CDR3 coding DNA: TGTGCCAGCAGCTTAGTAGCAAGCAGGGGCTTGGACGAGCAGTACTTC. Its translation: CASSLVASRGLDEQYF.

This clonotype was seen at least ten times. The library was built for alpha chains, so this beta chain is an off-target read and its size means little. The gene calls are TRBV20-1 and TRBJ2-6, with D possibly being TRBD1 (5 bases). V dropped 3 bases and J dropped 0 bases, with 9 bases sitting between them. Germline assignment: CDR1 DFQATT and CDR2 SNEGSKA (reference sequence). The CDR3 runs to 15 residues. The CDR3 DNA reads as TGCAGTGCTAGTCAGGGCCCCTCTGGGGCCAACGTCCTGACTTTC. Translating gives CSASQGPSGANVLTF.

Many counts were recorded for this clonotype. This beta chain was picked up by a library intended for alpha chains and is off target, so its count carries little meaning. This sequence joins TRBV11-3 and TRBJ1-5; 8 positions match TRBD1. The CDR3 runs to 16 residues. Germline assignment: CDR1 SGHNT and CDR2 YENEEA. The V gene end was trimmed by 3 bases and the J gene end by 4 bases; junction bases not matched to a gene: 8. The CDR3 DNA reads TGTGCCAGCAGCTTCACAGGGGGAGGAAAGAATCAGCCCCAGCATTTT. The encoded protein is CASSFTGGGKNQPQHF.

This clonotype has a count of ten or more. Little can be read into the size of this beta chain, an off-target read in a library designed for alpha chains. V usage is TRBV27 and J usage is TRBJ2-5; D gene uncertain. The CDR3 is made up of 11 amino acids. V was shortened by 5 bases and J by 0 bases, with 1 base between the two germline ends. Germline V gene sequence: CDR1 MNHEY, CDR2 SMNVEV (reference sequence). CDR3 sequence: CASSHQETQYF. The CDR3 nucleotides read TGTGCCAGCAGTCACCAAGAGACCCAGTACTTC.